The 25 T cell receptor beta chains reported below all come from one sample, sequenced in a study of Ad26.COV2.S vaccination and SARS-CoV-2 variants. Specified treatment: 19 received Ad26.COV2.S at low or high dose, single or two shots; 5 received placebo; per-sample allocation not given. Each sample was drawn 63 days after the first injection (of vaccine or placebo). Sequencing used immunoSEQ multiplex PCR; TCRdb keeps in-frame clones, though not all of them. The table has about 680,000 clones, roughly nine tenths seen once. Source: peripheral blood, taken in a trial of Ad26.COV2.S vaccine versus placebo. The receptors come from a person between 18 and 60 years old who received the Ad26.COV2.S COVID-19 vaccine or a placebo.

The chain carries TRBV7-2 and TRBJ1-3, with 7 bases fitting TRBD1. Trimming cost V 0 bases and J 2 bases; bases outside gene matches: 4. The CDR3 is 16 residues long. The germline gives CDR1 SGHTA, CDR2 FQGNSA. Here the CDR3 reads CASSLAVTGTGNTIYF. DNA for the CDR3: TGTGCCAGCAGCTTAGCGGTGACAGGGACTGGAAACACCATATATTTT.

V is TRBV6-5 and J is TRBJ2-5, with D perhaps being TRBD1 or TRBD2 (5 bases each). Trimming left V 6 bases short and J 4 bases short, with 18 bases between. The CDR3 runs to 15 residues. The germline V gene encodes CDR1 MNHEY and CDR2 SVGAGI. The CDR3 loop reads CASRPPGSRGETQYF. The CDR3 coding sequence is TGTGCCAGCAGGCCTCCGGGATCTAGGGGAGAGACCCAGTACTTC.

The J gene is TRBJ1-6, the V gene TRBV20-1; D call uncertain. The CDR3 has 12 residues. Germline V gene lookup returns CDR1 DFQATT and CDR2 SNEGSKA (reference sequence). V shed 3 bases and J shed 9 bases, with 9 bases lying between them. CDR3: CSASGPSSPLHF. The CDR3 region has the DNA TGCAGTGCTAGTGGCCCCAGTTCACCCCTCCACTTT.

The chain is built from TRBV7-9 and TRBJ2-2; weak D call: TRBD1 (6 bases). The CDR3 is 13 residues long. V gave up 4 bases and J gave up 6 bases, with 9 bases separating them. CDR1 is SEHNR and CDR2 is FQNEAQ in the germline V gene (reference sequence). CDR3 sequence reads: CASSSWTAGELFF. The CDR3 DNA follows: TGTGCCAGCAGCTCCTGGACAGCCGGGGAGCTGTTTTTT.

The chain joins TRBV30 to TRBJ1-3; no clear D. The CDR3 runs 16 residues. Germline CDR1 reads GTSNPN; CDR2 reads SVGIG (reference sequence). Trimming removed 3 bases at V and 1 base at J, with 16 bases between. CDR3 DNA sequence: TGTGCCTGGAGCGATATACCCGGGAGGTCTGGAAACACCATATATTTT. Translated: CAWSDIPGRSGNTIYF.

The chain employs TRBV2 and TRBJ2-5; tentatively, D is TRBD2 (6 bases). CDR1 is SNHLY and CDR2 is FYNNEI in the germline V gene. Trimming stripped 10 bases from V and 4 bases from J, with 16 bases between. This CDR3 is built from 13 residues. In nucleotides, the CDR3 is TGTGCCATCCTTTCCGGACTACCAGAGACCCAGTACTTC. It codes for CAILSGLPETQYF.

The V and J genes are TRBV6-5 and TRBJ1-2; D gene ambiguous. Germline CDR1 MNHEY, CDR2 SVGAGI. The V gene lost 6 bases and the J gene lost 11 bases, with 19 bases spanning the gap. The CDR3 loop spans 13 amino acids. This chain's CDR3 is CASSQGPERRYTF. Written as DNA, the CDR3 is TGTGCCAGCAGCCAAGGTCCCGAGAGAAGATACACCTTC.

CDR3 DNA sequence: TGTGCCAGCAGCTTAAGAGGCACTAGCGGGATCACCGGGGAGCTGTTTTTT. Residues: CASSLRGTSGITGELFF. J is TRBJ2-2 and V is TRBV7-2; 10 nucleotides match TRBD2. This CDR3 contains 17 residues. The V gene end was trimmed by 2 bases and the J gene end by 4 bases; junction bases not matched to a gene: 7. Germline CDR1 SGHTA, CDR2 FQGNSA.

This clone has only one observation. One end of the junction does not line up with germline, which may come from a read error. The chain has TRBV6-5 and TRBJ1-4, with TRBD1 identical over 7 bases. The germline V gene encodes CDR1 MNHEY and CDR2 SVGAGI. The CDR3 has 12 residues. In DNA, the CDR3 is TGTGCCAGCAGTTACTCGGGGGGACAGCTACTTTTT. Its translation: CASSYSGGQLLF.

J is TRBJ2-3 and V is TRBV5-6, with 8 bases aligning to TRBD1. Trimming cost V 2 bases and J 1 base; bases outside gene matches: 3. The CDR3 contains 15 residues. The germline gives CDR1 SGHDT, CDR2 YYEEEE. The CDR3 sequence: CASSFDRGGTDTQYF. In DNA, the CDR3 is TGTGCCAGCAGCTTTGACAGGGGAGGCACAGATACGCAGTATTTT.

The chain has TRBV7-2 and TRBJ2-1; 7 positions match TRBD1. This CDR3 is 16 amino acids long. Germline CDR1 reads SGHTA; CDR2 reads FQGNSA. Losses at the gene ends were 6 bases for V and 3 bases for J; bases not matched to a gene: 11. The CDR3 bases are TGTGCCAGCAGTTATCCGGGACAGCCCTACTACAATGAGCAGTTCTTC. Protein sequence: CASSYPGQPYYNEQFF.

The chain uses TRBV7-2 and TRBJ2-1, with TRBD2 identical over 9 bases. With 4 bases clipped from V and 0 bases from J, the junction kept 10 bases outside the gene matches. The germline CDR1 and CDR2 sequences are SGHTA and FQGNSA. The CDR3 spans 18 residues. In DNA form, the CDR3 reads TGTGCCAGCAGCTCCCACCCTAGCGGGAAAAGCTCCTACAATGAGCAGTTCTTC. As protein: CASSSHPSGKSSYNEQFF.

This sequence joins TRBV6-2 or TRBV6-3 and TRBJ2-7; TRBD2 agrees at 12 bases. Trimming cost V 6 bases and J 2 bases; bases outside gene matches: 2. The CDR3 has 14 residues. Germline loops: CDR1 MNHEY, CDR2 SVGEGT. The CDR3 sequence is CASSGLAGTYEQYF. CDR3 in DNA: TGTGCCAGCAGCGGACTAGCGGGGACCTACGAGCAGTACTTC.

This rearrangement joins TRBV27 to TRBJ2-7; D gene uncertain. V was shortened by 5 bases and J by 4 bases, with 12 bases between the two germline ends. Per the germline V gene, CDR1 is MNHEY and CDR2 is SMNVEV (reference sequence). The length of the CDR3 is 13 residues. CDR3 sequence: CASSVALQYEQYF. The DNA of the CDR3 is TGTGCCAGCAGTGTTGCCCTACAATACGAGCAGTACTTC.

The gene calls are TRBV5-4 and TRBJ2-1; 10 bases align to TRBD2. The germline CDR1 and CDR2 sequences are SGHNT and YYREEE (reference sequence). With 3 bases clipped from V and 7 bases from J, the junction kept 7 bases outside the gene matches. The CDR3 covers 15 residues. For the CDR3, the DNA is TGTGCCAGCAGCTCGAGCGGGAGGGGGGATAATGAGCAGTTCTTC. Translation gives CASSSSGRGDNEQFF. Full variable domain (missing parts from reference TRBV5-4 and TRBJ2-1): ETGVTQSPTHLIKTRGQQVTLRCSSQSGHNTVSWYQQALGQGPQFIFQYYREEENGRGNFPPRFSGLQFPNYSSELNVNALELDDSALYLCASSSSGRGDNEQFFGPGTRLTVL.

The chain combines TRBV18 with TRBJ1-1; no clear D. Germline assignment: CDR1 KGHSH and CDR2 LQKENI. The CDR3 loop spans 12 amino acids. Trimming stripped 6 bases from V and 4 bases from J, with 9 bases between. In DNA, the CDR3 is TGTGCCAGCTCCTATCGGACCACTGAAGCTTTCTTT. It encodes CASSYRTTEAFF.

The sample holds a few counts of this clone. The gene calls are TRBV7-3 and TRBJ2-7; D is perhaps TRBD1 (5 bases). With 6 bases removed from V and 3 bases from J, the gap between germline ends came to 12 bases. CDR3 length: 13 amino acids. Germline-derived CDR1 and CDR2 are SGHTA and FQGTGA. In DNA form, the CDR3 reads TGTGCCAGCAGTTCGGTGCAGGGCTACGAGCAGTACTTC. Encoded protein: CASSSVQGYEQYF.

The chain combines TRBV6-4 with TRBJ2-7, with D perhaps matching TRBD2 (8 bases). With 3 bases removed from V and 6 bases from J, the gap between germline ends came to 21 bases. Germline values: CDR1 MRHNA, CDR2 SNTAGT. CDR3 size: 16 residues. Here the CDR3 reads CASSERGGTDACEQYF. CDR3 sequence (DNA): TGTGCCAGCAGTGAACGGGGGGGGACAGACGCCTGCGAGCAGTACTTC.

Concerning this clone itself: The same CDR3 arises from other DNA sequences in this sample as well. The V call is TRBV5-6, the J call TRBJ2-7; possibly TRBD1 for D (6 bases). Germline-derived CDR1 and CDR2 are SGHDT and YYEEEE. The CDR3 loop spans 14 amino acids. Trimming took 2 bases from V and 2 from J, leaving 11 bases between them. DNA of the CDR3: TGTGCCAGCAGCTTAGGCCAGGGGCCCTACGAGCAGTACTTC. Its translation: CASSLGQGPYEQYF.

The V gene is TRBV29-1, the J gene TRBJ2-2, with 7 bases lining up with TRBD1. This CDR3 is 15 amino acids long. Unmatched junction bases numbered 11, after V lost 6 bases and J lost 4 bases. Germline values: CDR1 SQVTM, CDR2 ANQGSEA. As DNA, the CDR3 is TGCAGCGTAGGGACAGACCGTTTTATCACCGGGGAGCTGTTTTTT. Its protein product is CSVGTDRFITGELFF.

The chain links TRBV5-4 to TRBJ2-7; weak D call: TRBD1 (6 bases). Trimming took off 4 bases at V and 2 bases at J, with 10 bases between the two ends. Germline V gives CDR1 SGHNT, CDR2 YYREEE (reference sequence). This CDR3 is built from 13 residues. CDR3 residues: CASSRGQPYEQYF. The DNA of the CDR3 is TGTGCCAGCAGCCGAGGACAGCCCTACGAGCAGTACTTC.

The gene calls are TRBV7-2 and TRBJ2-7; unclear D gene. Trimming shortened V by 1 base and J by 3 bases, and 13 bases separated the two germline ends. The length of the CDR3 is 15 residues. Germline V CDR1 and CDR2: SGHTA, FQGNSA. The CDR3 reads CASSLDRTPLYEQYF. The CDR3 bases are TGTGCCAGCAGCTTAGACCGAACCCCCCTCTACGAGCAGTACTTC.

This chain uses TRBV19 with TRBJ1-2, with 8 bases aligning to TRBD1. The CDR3 has 15 residues. V was clipped by 3 bases and J by 2 bases; unmatched bases: 5. Per the germline V gene, CDR1 is LNHDA and CDR2 is SQIVND (reference sequence). CDR3 sequence: CASSIQGASNYGYTF. Here the CDR3 DNA reads TGTGCCAGTAGTATTCAGGGGGCTTCGAACTATGGCTACACCTTC.

The chain carries TRBV7-9 and TRBJ2-3, with 8 bases identical to TRBD2. This CDR3 contains 14 residues. Germline CDR1 SEHNR, CDR2 FQNEAQ (reference sequence). The V gene end was trimmed by 6 bases and the J gene end by 1 base; junction bases not matched to a gene: 3. CDR3 residues: CASRISGGTDTQYF. The CDR3 coding sequence is TGTGCCAGCAGAATTAGCGGGGGCACAGATACGCAGTATTTT.

This clone was recorded only once. The chain has TRBV5-6 and TRBJ1-2; D uncertain. This CDR3 is 14 amino acids long. CDR1 is SGHDT, CDR2 YYEEEE, per germline. With 0 bases removed from V and 2 bases from J, the gap between germline ends came to 8 bases. This CDR3 reads CASSLEDLNYGYTF. For the CDR3, the DNA is TGTGCCAGCAGCTTGGAAGACCTGAACTATGGCTACACCTTC.